The 5 T cell receptor beta chains below were found in one sample sequenced in a study of blood T cell repertoires in COVID-19. Measured with immunoSEQ multiplex PCR; TCRdb has only the in-frame clones, and not every one. The sample comprises around 340,000 clones, about nine tenths of which are singletons, and 0.95% to 1.1% rests with the top ten. Input material: PBMCs or T cells enriched from blood (not recorded which). These receptors were obtained from a woman aged 25-40 years who had been exposed to COVID-19.

The rearrangement uses TRBV2 and TRBJ2-1; D remains ambiguous. Germline lookup yields CDR1 SNHLY and CDR2 FYNNEI. Trimming removed 6 bases at V and 6 bases at J, with 9 bases between. The CDR3 contains 12 residues. CDR3 bases: TGTGCCAGCAGGAGACTGCCCAATGAGCAGTTCTTC. Translated, it gives CASRRLPNEQFF.

The rearrangement uses TRBV9 and TRBJ2-1, with 8 bases matching TRBD1. CDR1 is SGDLS and CDR2 is YYNGEE in the germline V gene. Germline trimming cut 0 bases from V and 8 bases from J; bases unmatched to any gene: 10. The CDR3 is 16 residues long. The CDR3 nucleotides read TGTGCCAGCAGCGTAGGGCCCAGGGGGCCGGTTGATGAGCAGTTCTTC. Its protein is CASSVGPRGPVDEQFF.

The rearrangement uses TRBV18 and TRBJ2-7; D is perhaps TRBD2 (6 bases). CDR1 is KGHSH, CDR2 LQKENI, per germline. V lost 5 bases to trimming and J lost 7 bases, with 21 bases between them. The CDR3 extends over 15 amino acids. The CDR3 loop reads CASSYGEGRDGEQYF. The CDR3 DNA reads as TGTGCCAGCTCATATGGTGAAGGGCGGGACGGGGAGCAGTACTTC.

The rearrangement uses TRBV18 and TRBJ2-5, with D possibly matching TRBD1 (5 bases). Per the germline V gene, CDR1 is KGHSH and CDR2 is LQKENI. V lost 3 bases and J lost 2, with 10 bases in between. The CDR3 length is 14 residues. The CDR3 bases are TGTGCCAGCTCACCCGCGACAGCTCAAGAGACCCAGTACTTC. It codes for CASSPATAQETQYF.

J is TRBJ2-5 and V is TRBV7-2, with 8 bases that match TRBD2. In germline, CDR1 is SGHTA, CDR2 FQGNSA. CDR3 length: 13 amino acids. The J segment lost 7 bases and the V segment lost 2 bases, leaving 3 bases of the junction unmatched. Written as DNA, the CDR3 is TGTGCCAGCAGCTTACCCGGGAGGGGGACCCAGTACTTC. This gives the protein CASSLPGRGTQYF.